Sequencing of this TCR beta chain was carried out in a study of PD-L1 blockade in urothelial cancer. Regarding the study as a whole: In blood sampled pretreatment, TCR clonality below the median predicted better survival.

As concerns this clone: Its target is not known.

TCRdb's table, derived via immunoSEQ multiplex PCR, lists solely in-frame clones and lacks some. The sample shows some 110,000 clones, around nine tenths of them seen only once. Time point described: peripheral blood 6 weeks after treatment start. Trimming at V came to 3 bases and at J to 4 bases, leaving 3 bases not matched to a gene. CDR3 length equals 13 residues. Germline lookup yields CDR1 SGHDT and CDR2 YYEEEE. This clonotype was sampled from a man in his fifties or sixties with urothelial cancer. This sample comprised PBMCs, obtained around atezolizumab (anti-PD-L1) treatment. The V call is TRBV5-6, the J call TRBJ2-5, with 7 bases that match TRBD1. CDR3 sequence: CASSSTGVETQYF. CDR3 bases: TGTGCCAGCAGCTCTACAGGGGTAGAGACCCAGTACTTC. Full variable domain (rest looked up from reference TRBV5-6 and TRBJ2-5): DAGVTQSPTHLIKTRGQQVTLRCSPKSGHDTVSWYQQALGQGPQFIFQYYEEEERQRGNFPDRFSGHQFPNYSSELNVNALLLGDSALYLCASSSTGVETQYFGPGTRLLVL.